Reported below is one TCR beta chain. The protocol was immunoSEQ multiplex PCR, while the TCRdb copy is restricted to in-frame clones and leaves out a portion. The data hold approximately 50,000 clones, with about 82% observed a single time. The data were obtained in a study of OX40 agonist ivuxolimab in advanced cancers. Turning to the study itself: An anti-OX40 (CD134) antibody with agonistic activity, ivuxolimab, was administered to patients. A partial response was reached by three patients: one with hepatocellular carcinoma and two with cutaneous melanoma. The dose-escalation cohort had hepatocellular carcinoma, melanoma, renal cell or head and neck cancer.

Germline V CDR1 and CDR2: SEHNR, FQNEAQ (reference sequence). Trimming removed 4 bases at V and 0 bases at J, with 16 bases between. This CDR3 has 17 amino acids. V usage is TRBV7-9 and J usage is TRBJ2-1; D is possibly TRBD2 (6 bases). This receptor was obtained from an adult with an advanced solid tumor such as melanoma, head and neck, liver or kidney cancer. This specimen consisted of CD4+ or CD8+ T cells sorted from blood, obtained in a trial of the OX40 agonist ivuxolimab. CDR3 DNA: TGTGCCAGCAGCTCCACCGGGGCGGGATCCTCCTACAATGAGCAGTTCTTC. This gives the protein CASSSTGAGSSYNEQFF.